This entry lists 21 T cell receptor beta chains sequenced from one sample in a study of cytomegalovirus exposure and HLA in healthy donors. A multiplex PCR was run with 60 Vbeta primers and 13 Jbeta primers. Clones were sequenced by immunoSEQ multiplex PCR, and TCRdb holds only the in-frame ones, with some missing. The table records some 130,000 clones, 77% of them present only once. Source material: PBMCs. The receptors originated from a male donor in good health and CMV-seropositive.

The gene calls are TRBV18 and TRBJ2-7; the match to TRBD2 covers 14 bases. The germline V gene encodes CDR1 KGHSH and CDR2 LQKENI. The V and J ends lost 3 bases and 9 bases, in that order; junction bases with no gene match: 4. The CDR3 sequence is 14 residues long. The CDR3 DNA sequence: TGTGCCAGCTCACCGGGACTAGCGGGAGACGGGCAGTACTTC. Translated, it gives CASSPGLAGDGQYF.

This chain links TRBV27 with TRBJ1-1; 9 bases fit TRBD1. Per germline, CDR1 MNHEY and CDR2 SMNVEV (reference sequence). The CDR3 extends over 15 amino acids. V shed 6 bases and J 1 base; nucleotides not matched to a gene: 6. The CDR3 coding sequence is TGTGCCAGCAGCACACGGACAGGGGCGAACACTGAAGCTTTCTTT. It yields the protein CASSTRTGANTEAFF.

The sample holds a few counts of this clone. The CDR3 nucleotides read TGTGCCAGCAGTGGGGGACAGGCTCATTCAGGCTACACCTTC. This codes for CASSGGQAHSGYTF. The genes are TRBV2 and TRBJ1-2, with 8 bases that match TRBD1. The CDR3 length is 14 residues. Germline V CDR1 and CDR2: SNHLY, FYNNEI. Germline trimming cut 4 bases from V and 8 bases from J; bases unmatched to any gene: 9. The entire variable domain, with the rest obtained from reference TRBV2 and TRBJ1-2, is as follows: EPEVTQTPSHQVTQMGQEVILRCVPISNHLYFYWYRQILGQKVEFLVSFYNNEISEKSEIFDDQFSVERPDGSNFTLKIRSTKLEDSAMYFCASSGGQAHSGYTFGSGTRLTVV.

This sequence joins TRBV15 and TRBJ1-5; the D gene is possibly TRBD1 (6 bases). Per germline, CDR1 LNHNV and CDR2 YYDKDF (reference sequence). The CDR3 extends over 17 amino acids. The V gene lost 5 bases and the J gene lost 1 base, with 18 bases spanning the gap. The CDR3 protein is CATSVRQVVVSNQPQHF. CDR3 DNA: TGTGCCACCAGCGTCCGACAGGTAGTAGTGAGCAATCAGCCCCAGCATTTT.

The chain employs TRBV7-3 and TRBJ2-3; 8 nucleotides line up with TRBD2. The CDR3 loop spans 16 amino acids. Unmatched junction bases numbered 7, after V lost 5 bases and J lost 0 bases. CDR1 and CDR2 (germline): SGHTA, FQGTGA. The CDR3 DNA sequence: TGTGCCAGCAGCCCACTAGCGGCGACTAGCACAGATACGCAGTATTTT. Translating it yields CASSPLAATSTDTQYF.

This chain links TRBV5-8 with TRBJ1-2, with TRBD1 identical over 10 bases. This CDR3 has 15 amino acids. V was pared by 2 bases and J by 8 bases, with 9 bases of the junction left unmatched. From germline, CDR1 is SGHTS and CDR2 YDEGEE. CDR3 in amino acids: CASSFTGTGVYGYTF. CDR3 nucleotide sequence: TGTGCCAGCAGCTTTACCGGGACAGGGGTATACGGCTACACCTTC.

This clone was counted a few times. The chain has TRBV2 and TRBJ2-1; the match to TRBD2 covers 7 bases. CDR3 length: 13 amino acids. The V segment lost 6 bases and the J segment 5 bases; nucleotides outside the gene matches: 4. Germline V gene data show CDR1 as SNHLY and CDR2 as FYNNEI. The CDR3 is CASSLRENNEQFF. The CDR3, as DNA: TGTGCCAGCAGCCTGCGGGAGAACAATGAGCAGTTCTTC. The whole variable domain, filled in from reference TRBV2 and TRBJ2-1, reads EPEVTQTPSHQVTQMGQEVILRCVPISNHLYFYWYRQILGQKVEFLVSFYNNEISEKSEIFDDQFSVERPDGSNFTLKIRSTKLEDSAMYFCASSLRENNEQFFGPGTRLTVL.

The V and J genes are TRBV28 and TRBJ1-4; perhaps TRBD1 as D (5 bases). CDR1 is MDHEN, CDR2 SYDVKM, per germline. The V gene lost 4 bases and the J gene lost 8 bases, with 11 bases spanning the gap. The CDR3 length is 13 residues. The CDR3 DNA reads TGTGCCAGCAGTTCAGGGTTAGAGGAAAAACTGTTTTTT. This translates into CASSSGLEEKLFF.

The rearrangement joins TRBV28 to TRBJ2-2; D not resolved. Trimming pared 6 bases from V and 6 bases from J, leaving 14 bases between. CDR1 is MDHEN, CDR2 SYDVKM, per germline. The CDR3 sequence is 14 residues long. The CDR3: CASSLIGDAGELFF. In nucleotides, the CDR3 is TGTGCCAGCAGCCTAATTGGAGACGCCGGGGAGCTGTTTTTT.

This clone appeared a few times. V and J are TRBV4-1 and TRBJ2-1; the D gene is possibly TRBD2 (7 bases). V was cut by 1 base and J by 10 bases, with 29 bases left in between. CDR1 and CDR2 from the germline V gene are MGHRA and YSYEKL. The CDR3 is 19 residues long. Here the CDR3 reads CASSQGGNPGTTRGTEQFF. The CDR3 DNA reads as TGCGCCAGCAGCCAAGGAGGGAACCCCGGGACTACCAGGGGAACGGAGCAGTTCTTC.

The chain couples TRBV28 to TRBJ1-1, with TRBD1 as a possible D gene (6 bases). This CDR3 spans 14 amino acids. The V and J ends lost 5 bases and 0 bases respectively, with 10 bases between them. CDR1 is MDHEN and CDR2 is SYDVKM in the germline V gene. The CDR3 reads CASSIAGVNTEAFF. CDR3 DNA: TGTGCCAGCAGTATTGCAGGGGTGAACACTGAAGCTTTCTTT. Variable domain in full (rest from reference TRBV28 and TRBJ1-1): DVKVTQSSRYLVKRTGEKVFLECVQDMDHENMFWYRQDPGLGLRLIYFSYDVKMKEKGDIPEGYSVSREKKERFSLILESASTNQTSMYLCASSIAGVNTEAFFGQGTRLTVV.

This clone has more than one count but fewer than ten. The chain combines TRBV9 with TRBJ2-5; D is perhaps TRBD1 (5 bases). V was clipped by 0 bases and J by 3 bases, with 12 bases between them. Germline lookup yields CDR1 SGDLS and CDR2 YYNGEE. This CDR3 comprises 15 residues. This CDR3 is CASSVGGAVEETQYF. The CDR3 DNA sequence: TGTGCCAGCAGCGTAGGTGGGGCCGTCGAAGAGACCCAGTACTTC.

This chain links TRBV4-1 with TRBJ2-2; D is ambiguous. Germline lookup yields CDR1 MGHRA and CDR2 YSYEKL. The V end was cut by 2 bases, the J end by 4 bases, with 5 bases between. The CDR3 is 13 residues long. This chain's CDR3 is CASSQRGTGELFF. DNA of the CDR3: TGCGCCAGCAGCCAACGAGGCACCGGGGAGCTGTTTTTT.

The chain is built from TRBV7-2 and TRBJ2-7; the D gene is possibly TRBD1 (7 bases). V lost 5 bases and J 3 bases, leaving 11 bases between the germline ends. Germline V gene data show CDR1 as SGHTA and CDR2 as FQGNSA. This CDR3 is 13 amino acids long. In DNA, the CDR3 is TGTGCCAGCAGCCCTCAGGGGGGCTACGAGCAGTACTTC. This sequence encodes CASSPQGGYEQYF.

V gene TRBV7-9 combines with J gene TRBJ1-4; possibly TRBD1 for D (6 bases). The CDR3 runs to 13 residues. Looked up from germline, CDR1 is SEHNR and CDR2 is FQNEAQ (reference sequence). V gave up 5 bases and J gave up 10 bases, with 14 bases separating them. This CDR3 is CASSTPWGLKLFF. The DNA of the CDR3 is TGTGCCAGCAGCACACCTTGGGGGCTAAAACTGTTTTTT.

CDR3 nucleotides: TGCAGCGTCCACAAAGCGGGCAGCACAGATACGCAGTATTTT. This gives the protein CSVHKAGSTDTQYF. This chain uses TRBV29-1 with TRBJ2-3, with D maybe TRBD2 (6 bases). V lost 6 bases, J lost 0 bases, and 13 bases lay in between. Germline V CDR1 and CDR2: SQVTM, ANQGSEA. The CDR3 length is 14 residues.

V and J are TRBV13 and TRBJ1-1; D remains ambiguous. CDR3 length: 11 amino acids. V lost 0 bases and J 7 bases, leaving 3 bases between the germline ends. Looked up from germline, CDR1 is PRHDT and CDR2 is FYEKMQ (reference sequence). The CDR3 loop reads CASSLGREAFF. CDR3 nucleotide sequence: TGTGCCAGCAGCTTAGGTCGTGAAGCTTTCTTT.

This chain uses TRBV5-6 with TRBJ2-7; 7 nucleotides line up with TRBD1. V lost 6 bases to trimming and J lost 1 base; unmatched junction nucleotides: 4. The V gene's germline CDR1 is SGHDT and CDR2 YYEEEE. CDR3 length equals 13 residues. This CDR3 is CASTRQGSYEQYF. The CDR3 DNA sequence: TGTGCCAGCACCCGACAGGGATCCTACGAGCAGTACTTC.

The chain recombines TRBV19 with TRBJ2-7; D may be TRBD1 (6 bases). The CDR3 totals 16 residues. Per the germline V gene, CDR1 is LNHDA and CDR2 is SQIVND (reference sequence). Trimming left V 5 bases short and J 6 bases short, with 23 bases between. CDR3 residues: CASSLPGQWPFAEQYF. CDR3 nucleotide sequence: TGTGCCAGTAGTCTCCCTGGACAGTGGCCCTTCGCCGAGCAGTACTTC.

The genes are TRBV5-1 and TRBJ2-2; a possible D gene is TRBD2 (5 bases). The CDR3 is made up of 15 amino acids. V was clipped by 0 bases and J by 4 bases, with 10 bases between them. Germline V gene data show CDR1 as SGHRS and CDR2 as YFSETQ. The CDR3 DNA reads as TGCGCCAGCAGCTTGGCCCTTGGGAGCACCGGGGAGCTGTTTTTT. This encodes CASSLALGSTGELFF.

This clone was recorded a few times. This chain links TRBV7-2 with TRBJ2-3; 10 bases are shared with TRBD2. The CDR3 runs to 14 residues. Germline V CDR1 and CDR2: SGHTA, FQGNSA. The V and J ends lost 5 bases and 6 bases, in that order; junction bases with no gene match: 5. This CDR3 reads CASSTSGRGDTQYF. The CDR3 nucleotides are TGTGCCAGCAGCACAAGCGGGAGGGGTGATACGCAGTATTTT. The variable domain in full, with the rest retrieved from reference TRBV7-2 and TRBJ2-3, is GAGVSQSPSNKVTEKGKDVELRCDPISGHTALYWYRQSLGQGLEFLIYFQGNSAPDKSGLPSDRFSAERTGGSVSTLTIQRTQQEDSAVYLCASSTSGRGDTQYFGPGTRLTVL.